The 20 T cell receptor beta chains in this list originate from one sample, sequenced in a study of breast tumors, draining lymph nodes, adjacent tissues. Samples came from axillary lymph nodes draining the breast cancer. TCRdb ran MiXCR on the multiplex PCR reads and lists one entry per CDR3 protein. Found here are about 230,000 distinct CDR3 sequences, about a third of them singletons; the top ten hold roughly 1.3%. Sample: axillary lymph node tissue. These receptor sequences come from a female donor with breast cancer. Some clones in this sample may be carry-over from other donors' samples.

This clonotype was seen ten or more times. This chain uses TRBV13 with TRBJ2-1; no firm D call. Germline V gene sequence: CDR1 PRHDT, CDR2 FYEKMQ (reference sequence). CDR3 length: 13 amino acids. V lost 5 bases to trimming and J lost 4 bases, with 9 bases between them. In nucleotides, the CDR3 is TGTGCCAGCAGCCCTAACCGATACAATGAGCAGTTCTTC. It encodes CASSPNRYNEQFF.

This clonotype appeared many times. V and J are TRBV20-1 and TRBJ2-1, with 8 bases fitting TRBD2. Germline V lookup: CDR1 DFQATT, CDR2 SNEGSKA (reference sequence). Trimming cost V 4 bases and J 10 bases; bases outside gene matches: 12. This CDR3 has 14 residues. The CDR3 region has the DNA TGCAGTGCTACCGGGACTAGGACCCCCTGGGAGCAGTTCTTC. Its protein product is CSATGTRTPWEQFF.

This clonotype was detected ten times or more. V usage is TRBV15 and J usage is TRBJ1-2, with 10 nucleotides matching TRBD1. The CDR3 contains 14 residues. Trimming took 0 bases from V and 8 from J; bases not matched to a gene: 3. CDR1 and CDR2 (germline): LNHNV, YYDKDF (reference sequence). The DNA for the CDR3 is TGTGCCACCAGCAGAGATGGACAGGGGGTAGGCTACACCTTC. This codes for CATSRDGQGVGYTF. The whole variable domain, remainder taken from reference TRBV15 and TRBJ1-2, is DAMVIQNPRYQVTQFGKPVTLSCSQTLNHNVMYWYQQKSSQAPKLLFHYYDKDFNNEADTPDNFQSRRPNTSFCFLDIRSPGLGDTAMYLCATSRDGQGVGYTFGSGTRLTVV.

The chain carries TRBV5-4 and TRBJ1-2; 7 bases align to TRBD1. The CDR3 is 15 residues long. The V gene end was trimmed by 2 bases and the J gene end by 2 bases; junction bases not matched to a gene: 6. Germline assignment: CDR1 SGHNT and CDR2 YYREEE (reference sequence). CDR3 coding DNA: TGTGCCAGCAGCTTAACAGGGGCTCTCAACTATGGCTACACCTTC. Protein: CASSLTGALNYGYTF.

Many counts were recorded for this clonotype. The CDR3 spells CASSLSSIGDEQYF. In DNA, the CDR3 is TGTGCCAGCAGCTTAAGTTCTATTGGGGACGAGCAGTACTTC. J is TRBJ2-7 and V is TRBV7-3; unclear D gene. Germline V gives CDR1 SGHTA, CDR2 FQGTGA. V dropped 1 base and J dropped 5 bases, with 12 bases sitting between them. The CDR3 contains 14 residues.

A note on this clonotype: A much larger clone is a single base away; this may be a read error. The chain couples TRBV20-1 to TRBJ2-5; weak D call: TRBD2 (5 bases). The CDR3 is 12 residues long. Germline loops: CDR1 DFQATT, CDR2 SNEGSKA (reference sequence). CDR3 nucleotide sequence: TGCAGTGCTAACGGAGAACTAGAGACCCCGTACTTC. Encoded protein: CSANGELETPYF.

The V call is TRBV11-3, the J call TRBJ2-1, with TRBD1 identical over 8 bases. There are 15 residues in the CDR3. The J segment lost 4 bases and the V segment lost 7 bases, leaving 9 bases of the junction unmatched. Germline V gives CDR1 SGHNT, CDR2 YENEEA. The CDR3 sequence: CASTPGTGPYNEQFF. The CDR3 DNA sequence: TGTGCCAGCACCCCGGGGACAGGACCATACAATGAGCAGTTCTTC.

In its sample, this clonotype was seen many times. In DNA form, the CDR3 reads TGTGCCAGCAGCCAATTAAGGGGGGGTGGCTACACCTTC. Its translation: CASSQLRGGGYTF. The V gene is TRBV14, the J gene TRBJ1-2; weak D call: TRBD1 (6 bases). V was pared by 2 bases and J by 7 bases, with 11 bases between. The CDR3 length is 13 residues. CDR1 and CDR2 from the germline V gene are SGHDN and FVKESK.

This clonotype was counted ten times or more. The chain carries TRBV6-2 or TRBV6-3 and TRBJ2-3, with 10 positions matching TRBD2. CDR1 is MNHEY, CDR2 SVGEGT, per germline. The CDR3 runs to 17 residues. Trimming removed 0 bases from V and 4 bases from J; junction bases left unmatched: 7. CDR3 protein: CASSYSVSGRRSDTQYF. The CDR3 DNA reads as TGTGCCAGCAGTTACTCAGTTAGCGGGAGGAGGTCAGATACGCAGTATTTT.

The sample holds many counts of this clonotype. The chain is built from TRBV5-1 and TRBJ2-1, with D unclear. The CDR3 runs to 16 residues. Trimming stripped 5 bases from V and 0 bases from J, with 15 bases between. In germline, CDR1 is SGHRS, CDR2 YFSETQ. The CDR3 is CASSFMGRFSYNEQFF. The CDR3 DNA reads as TGCGCCAGCAGTTTCATGGGCAGATTCTCCTACAATGAGCAGTTCTTC.

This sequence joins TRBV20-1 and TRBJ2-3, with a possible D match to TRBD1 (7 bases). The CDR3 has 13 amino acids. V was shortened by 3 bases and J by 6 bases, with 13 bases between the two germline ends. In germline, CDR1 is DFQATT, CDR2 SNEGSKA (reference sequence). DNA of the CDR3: TGCAGTGCTAGGATACAGGGGAGGGATACGCAGTATTTT. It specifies CSARIQGRDTQYF.

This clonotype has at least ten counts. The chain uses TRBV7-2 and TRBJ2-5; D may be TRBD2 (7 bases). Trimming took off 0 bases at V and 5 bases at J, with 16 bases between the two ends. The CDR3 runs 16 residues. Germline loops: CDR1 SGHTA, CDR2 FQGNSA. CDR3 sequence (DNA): TGTGCCAGCAGCTTAGCGCCTCGGGGGGCGGGGGAGACCCAGTACTTC. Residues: CASSLAPRGAGETQYF.

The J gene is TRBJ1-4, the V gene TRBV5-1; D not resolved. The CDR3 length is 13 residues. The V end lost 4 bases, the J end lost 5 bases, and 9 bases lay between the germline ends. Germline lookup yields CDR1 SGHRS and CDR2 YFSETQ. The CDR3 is CASSNTGNEKLFF. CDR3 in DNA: TGCGCCAGCAGCAACACGGGGAATGAAAAACTGTTTTTT.

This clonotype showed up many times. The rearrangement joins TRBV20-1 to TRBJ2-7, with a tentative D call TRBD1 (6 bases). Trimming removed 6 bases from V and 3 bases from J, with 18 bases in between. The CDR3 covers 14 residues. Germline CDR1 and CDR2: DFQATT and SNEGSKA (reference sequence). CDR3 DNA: TGCAGTGCCCGGCTGACAGGCCACCTCTACGAGCAGTACTTC. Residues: CSARLTGHLYEQYF.

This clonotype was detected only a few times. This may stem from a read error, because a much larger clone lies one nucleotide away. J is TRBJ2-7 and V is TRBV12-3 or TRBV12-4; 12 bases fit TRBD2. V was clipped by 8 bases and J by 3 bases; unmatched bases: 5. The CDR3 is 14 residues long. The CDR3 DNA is TGTGCCAGCGCGACTAGCGGGAGTCTCTACGAGCAGTACTTC. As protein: CASATSGSLYEQYF.

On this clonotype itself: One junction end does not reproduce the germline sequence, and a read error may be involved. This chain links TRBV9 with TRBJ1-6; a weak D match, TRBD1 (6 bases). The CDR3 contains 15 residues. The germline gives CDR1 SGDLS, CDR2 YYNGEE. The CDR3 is CASSVRRGQDSPPHF. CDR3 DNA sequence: TGTGCCAGCAGCGTTCGACGGGGACAAGATTCACCCCCCCACTTT. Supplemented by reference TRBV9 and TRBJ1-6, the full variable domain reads DSGVTQTPKHLITATGQRVTLRCSPRSGDLSVYWYQQSLDQGLQFLIQYYNGEERAKGNILERFSAQQFPDLHSELNLSSLELGDSALYFCASSVRRGQDSPPHFGNGTRLTVT.

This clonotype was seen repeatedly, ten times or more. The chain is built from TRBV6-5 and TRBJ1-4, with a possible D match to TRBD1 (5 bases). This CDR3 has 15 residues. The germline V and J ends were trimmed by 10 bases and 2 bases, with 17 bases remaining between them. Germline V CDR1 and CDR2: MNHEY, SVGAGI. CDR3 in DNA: TGTGCCACCAAAGTTTGGGGGTCGACTAATGAAAAACTGTTTTTT. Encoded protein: CATKVWGSTNEKLFF.

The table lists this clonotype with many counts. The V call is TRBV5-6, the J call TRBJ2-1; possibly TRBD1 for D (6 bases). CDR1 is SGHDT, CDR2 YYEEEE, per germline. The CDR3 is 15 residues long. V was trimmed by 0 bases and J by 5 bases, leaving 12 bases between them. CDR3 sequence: CASSLDQGLNNEQFF. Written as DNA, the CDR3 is TGTGCCAGCAGCTTGGACCAGGGGCTAAACAATGAGCAGTTCTTC. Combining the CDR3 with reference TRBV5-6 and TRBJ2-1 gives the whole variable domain DAGVTQSPTHLIKTRGQQVTLRCSPKSGHDTVSWYQQALGQGPQFIFQYYEEEERQRGNFPDRFSGHQFPNYSSELNVNALLLGDSALYLCASSLDQGLNNEQFFGPGTRLTVL.

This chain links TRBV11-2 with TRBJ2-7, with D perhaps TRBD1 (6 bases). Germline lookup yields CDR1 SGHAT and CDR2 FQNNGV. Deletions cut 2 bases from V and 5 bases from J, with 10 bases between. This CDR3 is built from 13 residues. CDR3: CASSLIGQNEQYF. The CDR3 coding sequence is TGTGCCAGCAGCTTAATTGGACAGAACGAGCAGTACTTC. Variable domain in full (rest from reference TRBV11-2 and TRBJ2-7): EAGVAQSPRYKIIEKRQSVAFWCNPISGHATLYWYQQILGQGPKLLIQFQNNGVVDDSQLPKDRFSAERLKGVDSTLKIQPAKLEDSAVYLCASSLIGQNEQYFGPGTRLTVT.

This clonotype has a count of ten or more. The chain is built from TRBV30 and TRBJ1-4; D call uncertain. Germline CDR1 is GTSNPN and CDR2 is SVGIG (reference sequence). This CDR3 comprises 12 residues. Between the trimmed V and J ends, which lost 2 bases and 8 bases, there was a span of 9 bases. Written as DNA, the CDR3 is TGTGCCTGGAGTACTAGGGAAGAAAAACTGTTTTTT. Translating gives CAWSTREEKLFF.